This T cell receptor (beta chain) was captured by sequencing in a study of T-cell memory formation after mild COVID-19. General study results and limits: A second wave of clones peaked on day 37, and their SARS-CoV-2 specificity went unconfirmed. Contracting CD4+ clones were located mainly in CM and EM, and CD8+ clones in EMRA. In pre-infection memory, a portion of responding clones appeared, which suggested that cross-reactive memory joined.

After 5'RACE with constant-segment primers, TCR alpha and TCR beta cDNA libraries carrying sample barcodes and UMIs were obtained. TCRdb re-called the 5' RACE reads with MiXCR, one entry per CDR3 protein. There are tens of thousands of distinct CDR3 sequences in the sample; roughly a sixth occur only once, and 25% to 35% lies in the top ten. The V and J ends lost 3 bases and 3 bases, in that order; junction bases with no gene match: 3. The CDR3 loop spans 15 amino acids. Notes on this clonotype: The antigen remains undetermined.

The sample was PBMCs or a T cell subset sorted from them (not recorded which). The V gene is TRBV12-3 or TRBV12-4, the J gene TRBJ1-1, with 11 bases that match TRBD1. The clonotype comes from an adult woman who had mild COVID-19 (a few samples of this study predate the infection). Cell type and time point are not known. CDR3 region: CASSFWTGGYTEAFF. CDR3 DNA: TGTGCCAGCAGTTTTTGGACAGGGGGCTACACTGAAGCTTTCTTT.